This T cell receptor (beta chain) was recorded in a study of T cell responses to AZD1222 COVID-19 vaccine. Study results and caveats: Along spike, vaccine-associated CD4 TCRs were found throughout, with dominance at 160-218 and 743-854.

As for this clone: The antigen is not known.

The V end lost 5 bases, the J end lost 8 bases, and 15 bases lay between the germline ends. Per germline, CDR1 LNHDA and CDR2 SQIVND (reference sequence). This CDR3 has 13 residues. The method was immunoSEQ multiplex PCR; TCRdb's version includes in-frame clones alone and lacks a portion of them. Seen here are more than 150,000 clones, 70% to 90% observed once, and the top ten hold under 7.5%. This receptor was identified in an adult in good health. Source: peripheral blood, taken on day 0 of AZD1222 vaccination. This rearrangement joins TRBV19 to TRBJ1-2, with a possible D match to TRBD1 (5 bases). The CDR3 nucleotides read TGTGCCAGTAGTCGGGGGAACCGGGTCGGCTACACCTTC. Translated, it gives CASSRGNRVGYTF. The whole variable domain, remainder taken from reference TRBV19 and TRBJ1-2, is DGGITQSPKYLFRKEGQNVTLSCEQNLNHDAMYWYRQDPGQGLRLIYYSQIVNDFQKGDIAEGYSVSREKKESFPLTVTSAQKNPTAFYLCASSRGNRVGYTFGSGTRLTVV.